This T cell receptor (beta chain) was documented in a study of T cells in localized non-small cell lung cancer (dated by TCRdb to about 2020). Broadly, across the study: The study examined T cell repertoires in under 300 patients with early-stage NSCLC and compared tumors with uninvolved tumor-adjacent lungs. The cohort consisted of roughly 240 treatment-naive NSCLC patients whose localized lung tumors had been resected. The mean age of the NSCLC patients was less than 70 years, with approximately 130 men and 95 to 110 women.

As concerns this clone: What this receptor recognizes is not known. The sample holds no much larger clone one base away, and base qualities are not on file.

Sequences GTSNPN (CDR1) and SVGIG (CDR2) are obtained from the germline V gene (reference sequence). Spanning cysteine to phenylalanine, the CDR3 consists of 13 amino acids. CDR3 DNA only is kept here, 39 bases in frame from base 1. V is pared back by 7 bases and J by 1 base, with 13 bases lying between the germline termini. Overall study results and their limits: Longer overall survival was associated with higher T cell density in blood, whereas shorter survival was associated with higher clonality in adjacent lung. Because the study design was exploratory, TCR variables were selected using unadjusted p-values without false-discovery rate correction. Of the top 100 tumor clones, a median of roughly 56 were detected in paired uninvolved adjacent lung; roughly 29 were also among that lung's top 100. Because multi-region sequencing of the tumors was not done, intratumor heterogeneity could not be ruled out. Uninvolved tumor-adjacent lung showed the highest T cell clonality, higher than tumor, which suggests more focused antigenic responses in the uninvolved tumor-adjacent lung.

The immunoSEQ Assay was used to sequence TCR beta CDR3 regions from DNA. The published analysis was carried out like this. To compute T cell density, TCR beta template counts were normalized to usable DNA, which was estimated by amplifying housekeeping genes. Richness was estimated using the preseqR package, with extrapolation to 400,000 templates for PBMC samples and to 120,000 templates for tissue samples. Clonality was defined as one minus Pielou's evenness. Differential abundance testing on productive amino-acid clonotypes, with a minimum total count of 5 and an alpha of 0.1, was used to identify tissue-enriched TCRs. The Jaccard Index and the Morisita Overlap Index were used to measure repertoire overlap between compartments. GLIPH clustered TCR beta CDR3s with public tetramer-defined viral CDR3s; viral motifs required at least three viral sequences plus V-gene enrichment. The source is immuneACCESS, and TCRdb retained only in-frame sequences with V and J called. Part of the clones is not carried over; for the studies checked, unresolved V genes explain less than half of this, and the remainder is unexplained. V and J calls and clone size are given by that table; D and trimming were obtained from the DNA. The sample table lists 4,200 or so clones, 25% of them with a count of one. Roughly 8% of the sample comes from the top ten.

At diagnosis, tumor, uninvolved tumor-adjacent lung and peripheral blood were collected and then preserved as a mix of FFPE and fresh-frozen material. This TCR was sampled from a male donor at least 60 years old with stage I lung adenocarcinoma. The sequence joins TRBV30 to TRBJ2-5, with no confident D gene call. Sequenced here: lung tumor tissue, sampled before any cancer treatment. The sequence in DNA is TGTGCCTTTGCTCGAAGGATCCAAGAGACCCAGTACTTC. Its protein reads: CAFARRIQETQYF.